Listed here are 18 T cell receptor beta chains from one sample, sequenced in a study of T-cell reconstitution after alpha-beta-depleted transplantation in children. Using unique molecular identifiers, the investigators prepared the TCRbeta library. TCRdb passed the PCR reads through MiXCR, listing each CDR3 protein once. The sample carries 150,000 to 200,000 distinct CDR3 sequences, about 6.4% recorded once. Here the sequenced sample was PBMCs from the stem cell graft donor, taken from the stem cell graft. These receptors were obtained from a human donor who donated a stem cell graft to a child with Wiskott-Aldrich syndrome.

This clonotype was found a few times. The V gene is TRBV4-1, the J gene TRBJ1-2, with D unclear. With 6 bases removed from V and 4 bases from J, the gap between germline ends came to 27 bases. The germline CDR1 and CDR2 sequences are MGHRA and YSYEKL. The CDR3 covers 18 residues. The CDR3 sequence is CASSPKISDITSSYGYTF. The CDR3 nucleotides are TGCGCCAGCAGTCCCAAGATATCCGACATTACTTCGTCCTATGGCTACACCTTC.

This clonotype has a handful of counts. CDR3 bases: TGCAGTGCTAGAGATCAGACAGGGCGGGACCGAGAGACCCAGTACTTC. Protein: CSARDQTGRDRETQYF. This chain uses TRBV20-1 with TRBJ2-5, with D possibly TRBD1 on 7 matching bases. Per the germline V gene, CDR1 is DFQATT and CDR2 is SNEGSKA (reference sequence). V shed 0 bases and J shed 4 bases, with 18 bases lying between them. This CDR3 region has 16 residues.

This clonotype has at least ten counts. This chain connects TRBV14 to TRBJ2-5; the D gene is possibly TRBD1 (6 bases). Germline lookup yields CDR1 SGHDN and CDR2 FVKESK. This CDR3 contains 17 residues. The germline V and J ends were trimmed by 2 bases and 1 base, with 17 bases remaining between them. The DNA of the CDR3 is TGTGCCAGCAGCCAAAAGGCGAGGACAGTGTTCCAAGAGACCCAGTACTTC. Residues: CASSQKARTVFQETQYF.

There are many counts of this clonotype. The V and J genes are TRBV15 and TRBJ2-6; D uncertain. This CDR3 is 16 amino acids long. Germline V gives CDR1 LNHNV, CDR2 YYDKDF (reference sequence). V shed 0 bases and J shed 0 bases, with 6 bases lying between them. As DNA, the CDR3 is TGTGCCACCAGCAGAGATAGGACCTCTGGGGCCAACGTCCTGACTTTC. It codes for CATSRDRTSGANVLTF.

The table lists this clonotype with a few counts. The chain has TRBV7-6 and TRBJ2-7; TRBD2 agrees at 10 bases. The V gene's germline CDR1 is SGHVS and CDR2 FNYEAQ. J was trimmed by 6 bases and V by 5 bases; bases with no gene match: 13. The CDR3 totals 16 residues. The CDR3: CASSPQAGGPSREQYF. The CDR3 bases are TGTGCCAGCAGCCCCCAAGCGGGAGGGCCGTCCCGCGAGCAGTACTTC.

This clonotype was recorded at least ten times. CDR3 bases: TGTGCCAGCAGCTTAGTTTTTAGGGGCGGGAATCACACTGAAGCTTTCTTT. This gives the protein CASSLVFRGGNHTEAFF. This chain links TRBV7-8 with TRBJ1-1; a weak D match, TRBD1 (5 bases). V was pared by 1 base and J by 3 bases, with 18 bases between. CDR3 length: 17 amino acids. Germline CDR1 is SGHVS and CDR2 is FQNEAQ.

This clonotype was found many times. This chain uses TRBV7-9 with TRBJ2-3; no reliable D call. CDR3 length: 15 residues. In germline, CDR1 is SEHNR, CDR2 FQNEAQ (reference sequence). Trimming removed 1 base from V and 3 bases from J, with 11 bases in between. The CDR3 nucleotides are TGTGCCAGCAGCTTAGTAACGTGGTTGACAGATACGCAGTATTTT. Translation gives CASSLVTWLTDTQYF.

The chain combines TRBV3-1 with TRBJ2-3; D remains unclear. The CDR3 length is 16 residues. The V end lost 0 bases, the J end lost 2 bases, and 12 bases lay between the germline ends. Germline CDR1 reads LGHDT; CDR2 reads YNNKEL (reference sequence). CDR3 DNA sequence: TGTGCCAGCAGCCAAGATCAGTCGGGTCCCACAGATACGCAGTATTTT. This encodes CASSQDQSGPTDTQYF.

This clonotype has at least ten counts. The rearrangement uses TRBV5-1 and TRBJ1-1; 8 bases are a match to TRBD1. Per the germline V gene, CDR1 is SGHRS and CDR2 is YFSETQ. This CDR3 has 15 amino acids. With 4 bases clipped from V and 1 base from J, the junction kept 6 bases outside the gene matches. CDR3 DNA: TGCGCCAGCAGCCTGCGGACAGGGAGGAACACTGAAGCTTTCTTT. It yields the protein CASSLRTGRNTEAFF.

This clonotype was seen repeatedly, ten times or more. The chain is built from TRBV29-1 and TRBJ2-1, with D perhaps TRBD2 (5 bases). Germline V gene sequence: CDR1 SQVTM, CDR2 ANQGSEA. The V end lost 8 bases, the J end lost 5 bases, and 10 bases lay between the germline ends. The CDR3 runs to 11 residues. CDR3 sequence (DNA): TGCAGCCCGAGGACTGACAATGAGCAGTTCTTC. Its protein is CSPRTDNEQFF.

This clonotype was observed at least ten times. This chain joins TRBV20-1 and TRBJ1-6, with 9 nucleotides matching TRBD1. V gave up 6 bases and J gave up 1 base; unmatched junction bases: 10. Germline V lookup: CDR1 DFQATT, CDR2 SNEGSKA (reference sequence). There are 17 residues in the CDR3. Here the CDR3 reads CSAPLGTGKSYNSPLHF. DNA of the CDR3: TGCAGTGCCCCGTTAGGGACAGGGAAATCCTATAATTCACCCCTCCACTTT.

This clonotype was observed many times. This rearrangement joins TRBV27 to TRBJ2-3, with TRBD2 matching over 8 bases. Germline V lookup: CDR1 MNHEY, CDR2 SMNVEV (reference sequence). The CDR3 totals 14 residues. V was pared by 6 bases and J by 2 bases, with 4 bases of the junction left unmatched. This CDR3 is CASRRGLVTDTQYF. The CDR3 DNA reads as TGTGCCAGCAGAAGGGGACTAGTCACAGATACGCAGTATTTT.

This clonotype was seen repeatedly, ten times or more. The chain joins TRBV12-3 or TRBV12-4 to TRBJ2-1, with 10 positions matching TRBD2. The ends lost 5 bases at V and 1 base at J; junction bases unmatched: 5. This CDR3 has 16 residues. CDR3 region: CASSPLAGVSYNEQFF. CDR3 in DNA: TGTGCCAGCAGTCCGCTAGCGGGAGTATCCTACAATGAGCAGTTCTTC.

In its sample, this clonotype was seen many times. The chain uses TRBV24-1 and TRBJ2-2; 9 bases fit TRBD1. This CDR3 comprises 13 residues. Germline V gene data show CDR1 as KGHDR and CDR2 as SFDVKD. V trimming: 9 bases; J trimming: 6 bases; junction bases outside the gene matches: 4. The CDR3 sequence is CATGDRASGELFF. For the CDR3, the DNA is TGTGCCACCGGGGACAGGGCTTCCGGGGAGCTGTTTTTT.

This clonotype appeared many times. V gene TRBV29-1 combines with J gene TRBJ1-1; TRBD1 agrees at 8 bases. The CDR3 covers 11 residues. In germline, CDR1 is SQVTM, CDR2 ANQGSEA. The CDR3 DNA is TGCGGGACAGGCCTGAACACTGAAGCTTTCTTT. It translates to CGTGLNTEAFF.

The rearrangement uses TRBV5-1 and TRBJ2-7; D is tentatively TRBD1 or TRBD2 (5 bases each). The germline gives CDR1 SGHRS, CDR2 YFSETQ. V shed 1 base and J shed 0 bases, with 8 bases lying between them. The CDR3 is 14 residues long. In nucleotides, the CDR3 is TGCGCCAGCAGCTTGTGGGGGAGCTCCTACGAGCAGTACTTC. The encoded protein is CASSLWGSSYEQYF.

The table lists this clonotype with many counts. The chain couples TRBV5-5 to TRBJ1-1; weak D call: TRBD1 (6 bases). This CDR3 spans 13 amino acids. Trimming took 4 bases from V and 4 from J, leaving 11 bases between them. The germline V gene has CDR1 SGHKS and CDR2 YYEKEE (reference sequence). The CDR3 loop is CASSREGVTEAFF. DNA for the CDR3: TGTGCCAGCAGCCGCGAGGGGGTCACTGAAGCTTTCTTT.

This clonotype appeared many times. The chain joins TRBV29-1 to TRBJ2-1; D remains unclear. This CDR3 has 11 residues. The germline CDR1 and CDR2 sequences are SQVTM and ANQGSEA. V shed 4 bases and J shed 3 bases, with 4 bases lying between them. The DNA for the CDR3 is TGCAGCGTTGGTGGCTACAATGAGCAGTTCTTC. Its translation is CSVGGYNEQFF.